This T cell receptor (beta chain) was obtained from a study of radiation and T cells in renal cell carcinoma. Findings and limits, study-wide: From baseline, blood top tumor clonotypes peaked at 2 weeks post-radiation.

CDR1 and CDR2 (germline): SGHTA, FQGNSA. The ends were cut back, 0 bases at V and 5 bases at J, with 5 bases in the middle. The CDR3 extends over 13 amino acids. Here immunoSEQ multiplex PCR was the method, and the copy in TCRdb shows in-frame clones only, minus some. Found here are about 90,000 clones, around 81% of them singletons; the top ten hold more than 9%. As for this clone: No antigen is known for it.

This sample's time point: blood 4 weeks post-SBRT, at nephrectomy. Treatment indicated: 15 Gy SBRT to primary tumor, nephrectomy 4 weeks later. The tumor was a clear cell renal cell carcinoma. The receptor was derived from a man between 50 and 59 years old with renal cell carcinoma. The V and J genes are TRBV7-2 and TRBJ1-3, with no clear D. This sample comprised blood, obtained from a patient whose treatment included radiotherapy and nephrectomy. CDR3 DNA sequence: TGTGCCAGCAGCTTAGCTCAGAGAAACACCATATATTTT. Its translation: CASSLAQRNTIYF. The full variable domain, completed using reference TRBV7-2 and TRBJ1-3, is GAGVSQSPSNKVTEKGKDVELRCDPISGHTALYWYRQSLGQGLEFLIYFQGNSAPDKSGLPSDRFSAERTGGSVSTLTIQRTQQEDSAVYLCASSLAQRNTIYFGEGSWLTVV.